What follows are 5 T cell receptor beta chains derived from one specimen sequenced in a study of regulatory T cells in long-lasting Graves disease. Time point noted: newly diagnosed GD, antithyroid drugs for less than 3 months. PBMC RNA was the source of the TCR library. Investigators prepared the TCR beta libraries by applying iRepertoire HTBI primers and Arm-PCR of CDR3 regions. TCRdb independently ran MiXCR on the multiplex PCR reads; one entry per CDR3 protein. The sample holds around 420,000 distinct CDR3 sequences, around 16% seen once. The sequences come from peripheral blood mononuclear cells (PBMCs), collected at new diagnosis, from a patient treated with antithyroid drugs. These TCRs come from a female donor with Graves disease.

Notes on this clonotype: Given a much more abundant clone one base away, this may be a read error. V gene TRBV6-5 combines with J gene TRBJ1-5; tentatively, D is TRBD1 (5 bases). Germline loops: CDR1 MNHEY, CDR2 SVGAGI. Trimming stripped 0 bases from V and 5 bases from J, with 14 bases between. The CDR3 length is 16 residues. The CDR3 DNA follows: TGTGCCAGCAGTTACTCGAGGATAAGGGGACATCAGCCCCAGCATTTT. It is translated as CASSYSRIRGHQPQHF.

This clonotype was observed many times. V and J are TRBV3-1 and TRBJ1-1, with D maybe TRBD1 (6 bases). Germline loops: CDR1 LGHDT, CDR2 YNNKEL (reference sequence). Trimming took 4 bases from V and 1 from J, leaving 10 bases between them. CDR3 length: 14 residues. The CDR3 is CASSLPGQNTEAFF. CDR3 in DNA: TGTGCCAGCAGCCTCCCGGGACAGAACACTGAAGCTTTCTTT.

This clonotype was detected many times. The rearrangement links TRBV14 to TRBJ1-4; TRBD1 agrees at 8 bases. In germline, CDR1 is SGHDN, CDR2 FVKESK. The CDR3 totals 17 residues. V shed 3 bases, J shed 4 bases, and the junction held 10 bases outside the gene matches. CDR3: CASSQIARGHINEKLFF. The CDR3 DNA reads TGTGCCAGCAGCCAGATCGCCAGGGGGCACATTAATGAAAAACTGTTTTTT. The full variable domain, in which reference TRBV14 and TRBJ1-4 provide the parts outside the CDR3, is EAGVTQFPSHSVIEKGQTVTLRCDPISGHDNLYWYRRVMGKEIKFLLHFVKESKQDESGMPNNRFLAERTGGTYSTLKVQPAELEDSGVYFCASSQIARGHINEKLFFGSGTQLSVL.

This clonotype was observed at least ten times. V is TRBV9 and J is TRBJ2-1, with TRBD2 matching over 11 bases. CDR3 size: 16 residues. The J segment lost 6 bases and the V segment lost 0 bases, leaving 5 bases of the junction unmatched. Per the germline V gene, CDR1 is SGDLS and CDR2 is YYNGEE. The CDR3 nucleotides are TGTGCCAGCAGCGTAGACATAGCGGGAGGGGTCAATGAGCAGTTCTTC. It codes for CASSVDIAGGVNEQFF. The full variable domain, completed using reference TRBV9 and TRBJ2-1, is DSGVTQTPKHLITATGQRVTLRCSPRSGDLSVYWYQQSLDQGLQFLIQYYNGEERAKGNILERFSAQQFPDLHSELNLSSLELGDSALYFCASSVDIAGGVNEQFFGPGTRLTVL.

This clonotype was picked up a small number of times. J is TRBJ2-3 and V is TRBV7-9; D gene ambiguous. Germline CDR1 SEHNR, CDR2 FQNEAQ (reference sequence). CDR3 length: 16 amino acids. Trimming took off 5 bases at V and 1 base at J, with 16 bases between the two ends. The CDR3, as DNA: TGTGCCAGCAGCCCAATAGTGGTGCTGGGCACAGATACGCAGTATTTT. Protein sequence: CASSPIVVLGTDTQYF.